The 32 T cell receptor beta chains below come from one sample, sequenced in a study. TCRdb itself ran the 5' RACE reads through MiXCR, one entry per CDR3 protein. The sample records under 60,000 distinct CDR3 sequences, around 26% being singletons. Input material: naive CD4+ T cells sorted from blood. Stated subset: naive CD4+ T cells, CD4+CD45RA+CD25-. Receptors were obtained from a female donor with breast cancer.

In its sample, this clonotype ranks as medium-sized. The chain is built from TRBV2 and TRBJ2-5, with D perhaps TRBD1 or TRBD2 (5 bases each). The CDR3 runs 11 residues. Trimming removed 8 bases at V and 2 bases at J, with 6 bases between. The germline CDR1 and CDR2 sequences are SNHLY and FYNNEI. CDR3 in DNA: TGTGCCAGCGGGGGTCAAGAGACCCAGTACTTC. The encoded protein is CASGGQETQYF.

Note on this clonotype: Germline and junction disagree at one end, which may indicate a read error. CDR3: CASSFIGYPNTGGLFF. Written as DNA, the CDR3 is TGTGCCAGCAGTTTCATCGGTTACCCGAACACCGGGGGGCTGTTTTTT. V usage is TRBV12-3 or TRBV12-4 and J usage is TRBJ2-2; maybe TRBD2 (6 bases). This CDR3 is 16 amino acids long.

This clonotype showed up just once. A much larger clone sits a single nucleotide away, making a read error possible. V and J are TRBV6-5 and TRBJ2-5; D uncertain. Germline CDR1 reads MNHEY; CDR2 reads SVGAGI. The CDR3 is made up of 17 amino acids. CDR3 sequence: CASSYSASSGSQETRYF. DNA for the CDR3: TGTGCCAGCAGTTACTCGGCCTCCTCGGGTTCCCAAGAGACCCGGTACTTC.

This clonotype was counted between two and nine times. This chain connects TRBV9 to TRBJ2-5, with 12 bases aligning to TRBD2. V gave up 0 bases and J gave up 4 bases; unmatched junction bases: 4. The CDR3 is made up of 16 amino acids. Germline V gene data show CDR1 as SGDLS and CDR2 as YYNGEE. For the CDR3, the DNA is TGTGCCAGCAGCGTAGCTAGCGGGAGGGCAGTAGAGACCCAGTACTTC. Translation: CASSVASGRAVETQYF. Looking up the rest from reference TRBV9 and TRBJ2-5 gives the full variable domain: DSGVTQTPKHLITATGQRVTLRCSPRSGDLSVYWYQQSLDQGLQFLIQYYNGEERAKGNILERFSAQQFPDLHSELNLSSLELGDSALYFCASSVASGRAVETQYFGPGTRLLVL.

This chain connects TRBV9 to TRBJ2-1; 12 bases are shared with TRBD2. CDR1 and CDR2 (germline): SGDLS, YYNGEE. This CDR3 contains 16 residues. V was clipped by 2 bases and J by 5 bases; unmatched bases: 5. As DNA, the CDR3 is TGTGCCAGCAGCGTGGGTTCTAGCGGGAGGGACAATGAGCAGTTCTTC. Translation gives CASSVGSSGRDNEQFF.

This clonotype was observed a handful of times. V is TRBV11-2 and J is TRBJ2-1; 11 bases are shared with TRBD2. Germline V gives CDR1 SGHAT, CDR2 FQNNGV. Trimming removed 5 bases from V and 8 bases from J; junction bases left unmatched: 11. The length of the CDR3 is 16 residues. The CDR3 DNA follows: TGTGCCAGCAGCCCGCCTCTAGCGGGGGGCGGCCATGAGCAGTTCTTC. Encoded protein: CASSPPLAGGGHEQFF.

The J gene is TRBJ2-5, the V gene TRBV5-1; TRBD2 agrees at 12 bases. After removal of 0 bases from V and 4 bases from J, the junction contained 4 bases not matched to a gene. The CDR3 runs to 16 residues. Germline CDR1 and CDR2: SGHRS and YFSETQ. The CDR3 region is CASSLGLAGASETQYF. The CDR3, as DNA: TGCGCCAGCAGCTTGGGACTAGCGGGAGCTTCAGAGACCCAGTACTTC.

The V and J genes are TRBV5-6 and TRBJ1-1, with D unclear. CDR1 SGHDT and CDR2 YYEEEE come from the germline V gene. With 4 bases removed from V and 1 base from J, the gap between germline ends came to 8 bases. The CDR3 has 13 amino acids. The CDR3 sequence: CASSRVTNTEAFF. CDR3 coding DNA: TGTGCCAGCAGCCGGGTCACGAACACTGAAGCTTTCTTT.

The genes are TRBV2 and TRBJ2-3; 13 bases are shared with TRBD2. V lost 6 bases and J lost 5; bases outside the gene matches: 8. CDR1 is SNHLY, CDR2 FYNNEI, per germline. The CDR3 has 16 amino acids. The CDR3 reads CASSFTGTSGKDTQYF. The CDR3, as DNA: TGTGCCAGCAGCTTTACCGGGACTAGCGGGAAAGATACGCAGTATTTT.

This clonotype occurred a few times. CDR3 residues: CASSVRGDLADTQYF. In DNA form, the CDR3 reads TGTGCCAGCAGCGTGCGGGGGGACCTGGCAGATACGCAGTATTTT. V and J are TRBV9 and TRBJ2-3; 8 bases line up with TRBD2. V lost 2 bases to trimming and J lost 4 bases; unmatched junction nucleotides: 6. CDR1 SGDLS and CDR2 YYNGEE come from the germline V gene. This CDR3 has 15 amino acids.

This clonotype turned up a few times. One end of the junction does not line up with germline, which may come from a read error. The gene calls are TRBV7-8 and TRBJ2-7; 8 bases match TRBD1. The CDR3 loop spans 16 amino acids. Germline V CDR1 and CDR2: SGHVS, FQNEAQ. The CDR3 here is CASSPPLRTGPNEQYF. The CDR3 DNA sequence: TGTGCTAGCAGCCCACCCCTGCGGACAGGGCCTAACGAGCAGTACTTC. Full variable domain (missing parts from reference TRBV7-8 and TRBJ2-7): GAGVSQSPRYKVAKRGQDVALRCDPISGHVSLFWYQQALGQGPEFLTYFQNEAQLDKSGLPSDRFFAERPEGSVSTLKIQRTQQEDSAVYLCASSPPLRTGPNEQYFGPGTRLTVT.

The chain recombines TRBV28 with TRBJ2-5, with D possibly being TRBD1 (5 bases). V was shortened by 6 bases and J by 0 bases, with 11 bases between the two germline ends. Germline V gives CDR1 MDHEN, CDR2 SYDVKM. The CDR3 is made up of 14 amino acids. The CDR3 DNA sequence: TGTGCCAGCAGACCTAGACAGTACCAAGAGACCCAGTACTTC. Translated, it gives CASRPRQYQETQYF.

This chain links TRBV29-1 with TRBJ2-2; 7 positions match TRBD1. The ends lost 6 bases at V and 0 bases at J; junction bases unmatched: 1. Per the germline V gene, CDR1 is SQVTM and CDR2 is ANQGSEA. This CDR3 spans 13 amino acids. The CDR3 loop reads CSVDRANTGELFF. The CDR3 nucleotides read TGCAGCGTCGACAGGGCGAACACCGGGGAGCTGTTTTTT.

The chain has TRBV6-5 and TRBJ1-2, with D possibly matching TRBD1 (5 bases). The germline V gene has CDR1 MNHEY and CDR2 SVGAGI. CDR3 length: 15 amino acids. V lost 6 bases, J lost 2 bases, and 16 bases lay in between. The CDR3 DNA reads TGTGCCAGCAGCCCCCTCACCGAGGGGAACTATGGCTACACCTTC. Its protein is CASSPLTEGNYGYTF.

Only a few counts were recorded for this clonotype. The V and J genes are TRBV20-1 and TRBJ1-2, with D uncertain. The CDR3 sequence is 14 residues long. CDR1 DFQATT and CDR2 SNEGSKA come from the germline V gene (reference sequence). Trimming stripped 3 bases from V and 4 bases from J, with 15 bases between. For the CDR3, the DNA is TGCAGTGCTAGGCCCGGTGGGGTGAGCTATGGCTACACCTTC. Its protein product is CSARPGGVSYGYTF.

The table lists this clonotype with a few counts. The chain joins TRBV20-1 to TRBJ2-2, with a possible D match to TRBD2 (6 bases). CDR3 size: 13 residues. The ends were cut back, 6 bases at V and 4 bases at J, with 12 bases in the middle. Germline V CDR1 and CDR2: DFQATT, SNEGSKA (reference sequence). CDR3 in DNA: TGCAGTGCCGGGACTTCGGGCACCGGGGAGCTGTTTTTT. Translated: CSAGTSGTGELFF.

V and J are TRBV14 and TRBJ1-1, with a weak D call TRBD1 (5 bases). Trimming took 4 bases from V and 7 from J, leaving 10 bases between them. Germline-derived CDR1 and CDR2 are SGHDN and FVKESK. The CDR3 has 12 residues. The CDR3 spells CASSLRDREAFF. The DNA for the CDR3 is TGTGCCAGCAGCCTAAGGGACCGTGAAGCTTTCTTT.

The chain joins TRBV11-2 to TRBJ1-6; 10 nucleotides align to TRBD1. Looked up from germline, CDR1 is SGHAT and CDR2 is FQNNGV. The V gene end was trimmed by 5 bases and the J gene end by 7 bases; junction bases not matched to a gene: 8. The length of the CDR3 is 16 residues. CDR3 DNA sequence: TGTGCCAGCAGCCACGTGACAGGGGGCTGGAATTCACCCCTCCACTTT. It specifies CASSHVTGGWNSPLHF.

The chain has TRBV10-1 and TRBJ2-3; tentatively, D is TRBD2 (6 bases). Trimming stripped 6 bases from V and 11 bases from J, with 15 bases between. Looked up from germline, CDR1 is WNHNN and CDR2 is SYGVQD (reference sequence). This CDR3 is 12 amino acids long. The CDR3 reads CASSTAGNMQYF. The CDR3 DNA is TGCGCCAGCAGCACCGCGGGGAATATGCAGTATTTT.

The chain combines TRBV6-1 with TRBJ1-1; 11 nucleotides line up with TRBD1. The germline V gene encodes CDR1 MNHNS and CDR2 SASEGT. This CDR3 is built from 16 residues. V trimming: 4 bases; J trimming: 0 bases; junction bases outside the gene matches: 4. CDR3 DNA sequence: TGTGCCAGCAGTGGACGGACAGGGGGCATGAACACTGAAGCTTTCTTT. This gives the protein CASSGRTGGMNTEAFF.

CDR3 in amino acids: CASSLQGQGTEEQFF. The CDR3 DNA is TGCGCCAGCAGCTTGCAGGGACAGGGGACGGAAGAGCAGTTCTTC. The chain joins TRBV5-1 to TRBJ2-1; 10 nucleotides line up with TRBD1. The V segment lost 1 base and the J segment 10 bases; nucleotides outside the gene matches: 8. Germline CDR1 is SGHRS and CDR2 is YFSETQ. The CDR3 totals 15 residues.

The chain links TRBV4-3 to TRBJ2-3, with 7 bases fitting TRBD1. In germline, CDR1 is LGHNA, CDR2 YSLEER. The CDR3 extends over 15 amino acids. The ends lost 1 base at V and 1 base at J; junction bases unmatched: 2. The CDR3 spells CASSQGTGRTDTQYF. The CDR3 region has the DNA TGCGCCAGCAGCCAAGGGACAGGACGCACAGATACGCAGTATTTT.

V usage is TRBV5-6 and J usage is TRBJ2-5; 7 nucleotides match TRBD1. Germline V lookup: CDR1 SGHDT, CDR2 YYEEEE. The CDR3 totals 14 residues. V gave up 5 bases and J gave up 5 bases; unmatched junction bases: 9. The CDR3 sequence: CASSLPDRTETQYF. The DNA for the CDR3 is TGTGCCAGCAGTCTTCCGGACAGGACCGAGACCCAGTACTTC. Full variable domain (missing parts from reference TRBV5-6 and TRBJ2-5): DAGVTQSPTHLIKTRGQQVTLRCSPKSGHDTVSWYQQALGQGPQFIFQYYEEEERQRGNFPDRFSGHQFPNYSSELNVNALLLGDSALYLCASSLPDRTETQYFGPGTRLLVL.

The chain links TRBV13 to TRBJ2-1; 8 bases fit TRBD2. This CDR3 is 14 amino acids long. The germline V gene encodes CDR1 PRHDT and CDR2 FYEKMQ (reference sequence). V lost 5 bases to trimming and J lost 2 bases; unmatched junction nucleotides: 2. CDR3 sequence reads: CASSRGLAYNEQFF. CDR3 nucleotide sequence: TGTGCCAGCAGCCGGGGACTAGCCTACAATGAGCAGTTCTTC.

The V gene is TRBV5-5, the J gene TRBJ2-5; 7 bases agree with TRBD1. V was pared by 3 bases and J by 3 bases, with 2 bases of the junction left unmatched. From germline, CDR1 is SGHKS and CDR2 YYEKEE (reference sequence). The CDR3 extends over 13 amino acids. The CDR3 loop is CASSWGTEETQYF. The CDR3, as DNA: TGTGCCAGCAGCTGGGGGACAGAAGAGACCCAGTACTTC.

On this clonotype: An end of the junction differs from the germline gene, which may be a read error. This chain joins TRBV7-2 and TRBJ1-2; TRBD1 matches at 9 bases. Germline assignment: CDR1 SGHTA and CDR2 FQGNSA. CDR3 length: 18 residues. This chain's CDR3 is CAGSLAHVRDRVVYGYTF. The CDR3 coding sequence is TGTGCCGGCAGCTTAGCGCATGTCAGGGACAGGGTGGTCTATGGCTACACCTTC.

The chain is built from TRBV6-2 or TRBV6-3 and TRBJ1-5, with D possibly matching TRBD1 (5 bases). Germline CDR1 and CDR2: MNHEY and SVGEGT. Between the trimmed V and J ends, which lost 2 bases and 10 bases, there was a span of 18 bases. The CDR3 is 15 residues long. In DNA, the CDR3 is TGTGCCAGCAGTTACGAGGGCAGGGCCCTTCATCCCCAGCATTTT. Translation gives CASSYEGRALHPQHF.

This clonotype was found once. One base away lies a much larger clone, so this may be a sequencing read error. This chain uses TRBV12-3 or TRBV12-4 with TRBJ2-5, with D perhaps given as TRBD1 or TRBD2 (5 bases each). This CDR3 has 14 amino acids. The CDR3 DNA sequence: TGTGCCTGCAGTACTCATGGGGGAGCAGAGACCCAGTACTTC. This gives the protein CACSTHGGAETQYF.

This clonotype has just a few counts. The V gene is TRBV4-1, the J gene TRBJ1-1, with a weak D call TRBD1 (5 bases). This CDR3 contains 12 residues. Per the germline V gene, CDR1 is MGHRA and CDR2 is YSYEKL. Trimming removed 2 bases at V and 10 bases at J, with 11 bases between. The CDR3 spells CASSQPGLGAFF. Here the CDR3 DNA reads TGCGCCAGCAGCCAACCGGGACTAGGAGCTTTCTTT.

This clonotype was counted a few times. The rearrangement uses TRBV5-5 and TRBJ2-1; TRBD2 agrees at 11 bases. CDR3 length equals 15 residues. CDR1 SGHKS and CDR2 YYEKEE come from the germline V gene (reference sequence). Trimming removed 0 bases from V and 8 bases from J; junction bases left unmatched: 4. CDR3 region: CASSLELAGAYEQFF. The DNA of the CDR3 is TGTGCCAGCAGCTTGGAACTAGCGGGAGCTTATGAGCAGTTCTTC.

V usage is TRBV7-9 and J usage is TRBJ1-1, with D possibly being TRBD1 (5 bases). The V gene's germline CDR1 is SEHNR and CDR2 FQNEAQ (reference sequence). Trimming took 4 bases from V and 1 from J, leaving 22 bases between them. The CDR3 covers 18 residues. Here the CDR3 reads CASSSPTMPGRGNTEAFF. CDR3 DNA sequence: TGTGCCAGCAGCTCCCCTACGATGCCAGGGAGGGGGAACACTGAAGCTTTCTTT.

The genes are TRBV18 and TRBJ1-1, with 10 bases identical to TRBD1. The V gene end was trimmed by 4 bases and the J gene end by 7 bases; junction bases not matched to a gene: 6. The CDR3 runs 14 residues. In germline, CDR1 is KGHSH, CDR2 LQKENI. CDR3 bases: TGTGCCAGCTCACGGGACAGGGGTCCAAGTGAAGCTTTCTTT. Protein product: CASSRDRGPSEAFF.